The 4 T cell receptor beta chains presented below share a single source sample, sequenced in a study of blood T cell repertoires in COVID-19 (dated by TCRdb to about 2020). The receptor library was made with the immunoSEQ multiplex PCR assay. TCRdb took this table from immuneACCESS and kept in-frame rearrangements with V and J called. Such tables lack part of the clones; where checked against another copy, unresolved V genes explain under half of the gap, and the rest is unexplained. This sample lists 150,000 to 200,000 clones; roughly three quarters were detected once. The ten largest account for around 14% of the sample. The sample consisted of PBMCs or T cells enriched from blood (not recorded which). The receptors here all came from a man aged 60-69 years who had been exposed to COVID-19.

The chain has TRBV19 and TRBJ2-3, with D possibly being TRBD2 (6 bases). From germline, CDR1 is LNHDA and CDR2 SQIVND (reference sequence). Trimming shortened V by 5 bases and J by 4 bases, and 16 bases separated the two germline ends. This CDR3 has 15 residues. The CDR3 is CASSGSSASSDTQYF. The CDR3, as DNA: TGTGCCAGTAGTGGGTCTAGCGCGAGCTCAGATACGCAGTATTTT.

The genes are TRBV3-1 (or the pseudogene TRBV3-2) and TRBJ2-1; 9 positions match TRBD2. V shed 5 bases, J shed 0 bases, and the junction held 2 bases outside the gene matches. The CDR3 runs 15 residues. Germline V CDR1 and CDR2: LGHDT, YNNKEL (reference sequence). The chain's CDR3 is CASSISGSSYNEQFF. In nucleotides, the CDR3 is TGTGCCAGCAGCATTAGCGGGAGCTCCTACAATGAGCAGTTCTTC.

The CDR3 region is CAGQGTLNTEAFF. The CDR3 coding sequence is TGTGCCGGTCAGGGGACGTTGAACACTGAAGCTTTCTTT. This sequence joins TRBV30 and TRBJ1-1, with TRBD1 as a possible D gene (6 bases). CDR1 and CDR2 (germline): GTSNPN, SVGIG (reference sequence). V lost 8 bases to trimming and J lost 0 bases, with 13 bases between them. The CDR3 is 13 amino acids. The variable domain in full, with the rest retrieved from reference TRBV30 and TRBJ1-1, is SQTIHQWPATLVQPVGSPLSLECTVEGTSNPNLYWYRQAAGRGLQLLFYSVGIGQISSEVPQNLSASRPQDRQFILSSKKLLLSDSGFYLCAGQGTLNTEAFFGQGTRLTVV.

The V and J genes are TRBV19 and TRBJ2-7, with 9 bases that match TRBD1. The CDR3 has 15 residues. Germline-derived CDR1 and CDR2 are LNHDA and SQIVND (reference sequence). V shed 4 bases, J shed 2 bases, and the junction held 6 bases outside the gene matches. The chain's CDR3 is CASSTPGQGTYEQYF. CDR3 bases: TGTGCCAGTAGTACACCGGGACAGGGAACCTACGAGCAGTACTTC.